The present entry profiles one T cell receptor (beta chain) with its context. The table came from immunoSEQ multiplex PCR; TCRdb's copy has only in-frame clones and leaves some out. The table records approximately 730,000 clones, approximately 85% of them present only once. Trimming shortened V by 2 bases and J by 4 bases, and 33 bases separated the two germline ends. Germline V CDR1 and CDR2: MNHNS, SASEGT. CDR3 length equals 21 residues. The data belong to a study of shared T cell receptors in the human thymus. The sample was also reused in another study, on human thymus T cells.

The sample consisted of thymocytes. This sequence originates from a girl in the first two years of life with a congenital heart defect. J is TRBJ2-7 and V is TRBV6-1; D not resolved. CDR3 amino acids: CASSETPNPTVKTRPLYEQYF. CDR3 nucleotides: TGTGCCAGCAGTGAAACCCCAAACCCCACGGTGAAGACAAGGCCCCTTTACGAGCAGTACTTC.